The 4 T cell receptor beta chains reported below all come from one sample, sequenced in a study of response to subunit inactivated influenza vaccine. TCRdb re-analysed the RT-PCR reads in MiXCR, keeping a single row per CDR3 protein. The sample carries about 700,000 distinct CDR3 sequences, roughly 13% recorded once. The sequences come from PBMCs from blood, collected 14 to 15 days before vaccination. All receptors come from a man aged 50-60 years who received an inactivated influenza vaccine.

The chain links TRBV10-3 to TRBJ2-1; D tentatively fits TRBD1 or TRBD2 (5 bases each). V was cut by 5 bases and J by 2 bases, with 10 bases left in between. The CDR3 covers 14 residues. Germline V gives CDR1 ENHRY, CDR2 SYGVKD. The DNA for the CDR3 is TGTGCCATCAGTCGGGACGGACCCTACAATGAGCAGTTCTTC. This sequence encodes CAISRDGPYNEQFF.

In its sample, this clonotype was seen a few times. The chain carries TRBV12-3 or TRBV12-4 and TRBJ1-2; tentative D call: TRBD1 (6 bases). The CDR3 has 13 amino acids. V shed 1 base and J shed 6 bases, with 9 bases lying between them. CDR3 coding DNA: TGTGCCAGCAGTTTAGGCAGGGGCCATGGCTACACCTTC. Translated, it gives CASSLGRGHGYTF.

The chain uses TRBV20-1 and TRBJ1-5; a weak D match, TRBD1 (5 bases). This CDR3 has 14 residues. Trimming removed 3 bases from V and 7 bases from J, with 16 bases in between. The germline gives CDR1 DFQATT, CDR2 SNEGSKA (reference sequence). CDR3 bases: TGCAGTGCTAGGGGAGGGGCAGCGAAGCAGCCCCAGCATTTT. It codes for CSARGGAAKQPQHF.

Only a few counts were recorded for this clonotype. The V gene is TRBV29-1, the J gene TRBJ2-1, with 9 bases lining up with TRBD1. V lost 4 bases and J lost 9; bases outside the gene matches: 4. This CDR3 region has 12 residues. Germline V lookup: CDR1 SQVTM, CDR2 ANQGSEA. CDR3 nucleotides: TGCAGCGTTGGGACAGGGGACGGTGAGCAGTTCTTC. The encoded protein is CSVGTGDGEQFF.